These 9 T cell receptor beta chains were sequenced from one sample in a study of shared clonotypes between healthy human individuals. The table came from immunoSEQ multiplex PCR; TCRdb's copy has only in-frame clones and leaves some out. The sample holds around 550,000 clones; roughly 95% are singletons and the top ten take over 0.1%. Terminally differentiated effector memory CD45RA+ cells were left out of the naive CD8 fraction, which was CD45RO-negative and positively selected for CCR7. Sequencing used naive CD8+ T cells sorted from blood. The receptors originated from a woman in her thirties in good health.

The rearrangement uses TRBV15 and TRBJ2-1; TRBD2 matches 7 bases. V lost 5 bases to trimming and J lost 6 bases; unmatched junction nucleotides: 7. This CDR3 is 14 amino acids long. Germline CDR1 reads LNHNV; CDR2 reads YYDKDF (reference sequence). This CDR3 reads CATSPREAGNEQFF. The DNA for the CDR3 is TGTGCCACCAGCCCCCGGGAGGCCGGCAATGAGCAGTTCTTC.

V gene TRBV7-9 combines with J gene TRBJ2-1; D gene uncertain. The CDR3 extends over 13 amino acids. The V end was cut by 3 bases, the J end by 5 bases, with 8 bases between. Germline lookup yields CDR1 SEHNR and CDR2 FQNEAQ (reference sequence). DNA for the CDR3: TGTGCCAGCAGCTTTGGTGGGGACAATGAGCAGTTCTTC. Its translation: CASSFGGDNEQFF.

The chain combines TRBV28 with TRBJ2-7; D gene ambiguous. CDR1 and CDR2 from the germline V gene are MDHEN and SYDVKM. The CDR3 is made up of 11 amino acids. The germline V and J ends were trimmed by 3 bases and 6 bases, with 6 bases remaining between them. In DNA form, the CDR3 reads TGTGCCAGCAGTTTTATTCGCGAGCAGTACTTC. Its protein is CASSFIREQYF.

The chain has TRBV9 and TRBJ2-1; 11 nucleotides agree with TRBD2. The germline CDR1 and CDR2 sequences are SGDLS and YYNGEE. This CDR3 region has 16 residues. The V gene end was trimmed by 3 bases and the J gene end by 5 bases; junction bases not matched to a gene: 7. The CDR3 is CASSEGTSGINNEQFF. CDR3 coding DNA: TGTGCCAGCAGCGAGGGGACTAGCGGAATCAACAATGAGCAGTTCTTC.

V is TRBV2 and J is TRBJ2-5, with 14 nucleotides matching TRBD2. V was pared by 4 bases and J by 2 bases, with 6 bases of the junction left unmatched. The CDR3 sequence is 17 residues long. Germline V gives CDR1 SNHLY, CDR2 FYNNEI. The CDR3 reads CASSVRTSGRYQETQYF. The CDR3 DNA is TGTGCCAGCAGTGTCAGGACTAGCGGGAGGTATCAAGAGACCCAGTACTTC. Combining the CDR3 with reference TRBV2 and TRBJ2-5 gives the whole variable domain EPEVTQTPSHQVTQMGQEVILRCVPISNHLYFYWYRQILGQKVEFLVSFYNNEISEKSEIFDDQFSVERPDGSNFTLKIRSTKLEDSAMYFCASSVRTSGRYQETQYFGPGTRLLVL.

This CDR3 is CASSLVSSYGYTF. CDR3 DNA: TGTGCCAGCAGCTTGGTCAGCTCCTATGGCTACACCTTC. The chain recombines TRBV5-6 with TRBJ1-2; no clear D. Trimming pared 0 bases from V and 4 bases from J, leaving 7 bases between. The CDR3 has 13 residues. The germline V gene has CDR1 SGHDT and CDR2 YYEEEE.

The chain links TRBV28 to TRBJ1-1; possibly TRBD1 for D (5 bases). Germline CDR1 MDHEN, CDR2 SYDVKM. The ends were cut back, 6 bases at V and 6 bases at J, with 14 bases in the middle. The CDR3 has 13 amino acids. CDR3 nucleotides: TGTGCCAGCAGGGCTGGGGGGGACGCTGAAGCTTTCTTT. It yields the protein CASRAGGDAEAFF.

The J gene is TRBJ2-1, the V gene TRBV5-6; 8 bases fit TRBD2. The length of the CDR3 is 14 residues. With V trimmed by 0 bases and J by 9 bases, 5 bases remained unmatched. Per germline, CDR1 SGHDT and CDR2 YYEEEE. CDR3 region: CASSLAQRESEQFF. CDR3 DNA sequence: TGTGCCAGCAGCTTGGCACAGCGGGAGAGTGAGCAGTTCTTC.

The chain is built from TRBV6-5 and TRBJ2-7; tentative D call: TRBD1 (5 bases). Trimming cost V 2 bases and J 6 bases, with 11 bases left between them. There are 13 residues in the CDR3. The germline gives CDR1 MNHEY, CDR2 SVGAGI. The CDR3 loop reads CASSYEDNLEQYF. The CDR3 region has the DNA TGTGCCAGCAGTTACGAGGACAACCTCGAGCAGTACTTC.